The 28 T cell receptor beta chains presented below share a single source sample, sequenced in a study of graft-versus-host responses after intestinal transplantation. Responders (approximately 200,000, CFSE-labeled) met approximately 200,000 stimulators that were irradiated and violet-dye-labeled. TCRdb's table, derived via immunoSEQ multiplex PCR, lists solely in-frame clones and lacks some. The sample carries just over 9,000 clones, 33% recorded once. Sequenced material: alloreactive CD8+ T cells from a mixed lymphocyte reaction culture, taken before transplantation. The subset: CFSE-low proliferating T cells sorted from approximately six-day pre-transplant mixed lymphocyte reaction (GvH or HvG direction). Receptors originate from a human patient who was an organ donor for intestinal transplantation.

Only a few counts were recorded for this clone. The chain has TRBV7-2 and TRBJ2-2; D is perhaps TRBD2 (6 bases). The V gene's germline CDR1 is SGHTA and CDR2 FQGNSA. This CDR3 contains 15 residues. Trimming cost V 5 bases and J 4 bases, with 14 bases left between them. The CDR3 region has the DNA TGTGCCAGCAGCCCAGCACGGCGGGGCACCGGGGAGCTGTTTTTT. This encodes CASSPARRGTGELFF.

Judged by abundance, this clone is medium-sized. This sequence joins TRBV4-2 and TRBJ2-1, with D hard to call. Germline V lookup: CDR1 LGHNA, CDR2 YNFKEQ. The CDR3 length is 14 residues. Trimming took 1 base from V and 6 from J, leaving 10 bases between them. The DNA for the CDR3 is TGTGCCAGCAGCCAAGGCCTAGAATCCAATGAGCAGTTCTTC. Translating gives CASSQGLESNEQFF.

The V gene is TRBV27, the J gene TRBJ2-3; possible D gene TRBD2, 6 bases. Germline loops: CDR1 MNHEY, CDR2 SMNVEV (reference sequence). This CDR3 is built from 16 residues. Trimming stripped 2 bases from V and 4 bases from J, with 16 bases between. The CDR3 loop reads CASSLHGSILADTQYF. The CDR3 nucleotides are TGTGCCAGCAGTTTACACGGGAGTATTTTGGCAGATACGCAGTATTTT.

The chain couples TRBV21-1 to TRBJ1-1. TRBV21-1 is a pseudogene segment. The CDR3 contains 12 residues. The CDR3 loop is CASSKAGCGAFF. DNA for the CDR3: TGTGCCAGCAGCAAAGCCGGGTGCGGGGCTTTCTTT.

The chain employs TRBV4-2 and TRBJ1-3; D gene unclear. The CDR3 extends over 17 amino acids. V lost 2 bases and J lost 0, with 14 bases in between. Germline CDR1 is LGHNA and CDR2 is YNFKEQ. DNA for the CDR3: TGTGCCAGCAGCCAACTGGTGCGATCCTCCTCTGGAAACACCATATATTTT. Translating it yields CASSQLVRSSSGNTIYF.

A single count supports this clone. The junction does not match germline at one end; this may be a read error. The same CDR3 also results from other DNA sequences found in this sample. V and J are TRBV13 and TRBJ2-7; D uncertain. The CDR3 is 12 amino acids. Germline assignment: CDR1 PRHDT and CDR2 FYEKMQ (reference sequence). Here the CDR3 DNA reads TGCGCCAGCAGCACGGTCGGTTTAGAGCAGTACTTC. As protein: CASSTVGLEQYF.

V usage is TRBV7-2 and J usage is TRBJ2-3; D is unresolved. Trimming left V 1 base short and J 0 bases short, with 5 bases between. The CDR3 runs to 14 residues. Germline V CDR1 and CDR2: SGHTA, FQGNSA. The CDR3 bases are TGTGCCAGCAGCTTAGTCTCTAGCACAGATACGCAGTATTTT. Encoded protein: CASSLVSSTDTQYF.

This chain uses TRBV19 with TRBJ2-5; 9 nucleotides align to TRBD1. The J call may be faulty, since TRBJ2-7 better matches the DNA end. The CDR3 covers 14 residues. Germline V gene lookup returns CDR1 LNHDA and CDR2 SQIVND (reference sequence). The CDR3 region is CASSIGTGAYEQYF. CDR3 coding DNA: TGTGCCAGTAGTATAGGGACAGGGGCATACGAGCAGTACTTC.

V and J are TRBV4-3 and TRBJ1-6; 8 positions match TRBD1. The germline V gene encodes CDR1 LGHNA and CDR2 YSLEER. The CDR3 runs to 15 residues. With 1 base clipped from V and 10 bases from J, the junction kept 6 bases outside the gene matches. In DNA, the CDR3 is TGCGCCAGCAGCCAAGGGACAGGGTTGGGGTCACCCCTCCACTTT. Protein: CASSQGTGLGSPLHF.

In its sample, this clone is medium-sized. This chain links TRBV28 with TRBJ2-7; the D gene is possibly TRBD1 (5 bases). This CDR3 region has 14 residues. The V end lost 5 bases, the J end lost 5 bases, and 16 bases lay between the germline ends. The V gene's germline CDR1 is MDHEN and CDR2 SYDVKM. CDR3 DNA sequence: TGTGCCAGCAGTCCTATCCCAGGGTACCACGAGCAGTACTTC. The encoded protein is CASSPIPGYHEQYF.

This clone came up a few times. V and J are TRBV5-4 and TRBJ1-2; D is undetermined. Trimming left V 7 bases short and J 4 bases short, with 11 bases between. Germline CDR1 reads SGHNT; CDR2 reads YYREEE (reference sequence). This CDR3 has 12 residues. CDR3 sequence reads: CASSGWPYGYTF. Written as DNA, the CDR3 is TGTGCCAGCTCGGGGTGGCCCTATGGCTACACCTTC. The variable domain in full, with the rest retrieved from reference TRBV5-4 and TRBJ1-2, is ETGVTQSPTHLIKTRGQQVTLRCSSQSGHNTVSWYQQALGQGPQFIFQYYREEENGRGNFPPRFSGLQFPNYSSELNVNALELDDSALYLCASSGWPYGYTFGSGTRLTVV.

The rearrangement joins TRBV5-1 to TRBJ2-5; 10 bases map to TRBD1. Unmatched junction bases numbered 6, after V lost 2 bases and J lost 5 bases. CDR1 and CDR2 (germline): SGHRS, YFSETQ. The CDR3 is 15 residues long. The DNA of the CDR3 is TGCGCCAGCAGCTTCGGGACAGGGGTGTGGGAGACCCAGTACTTC. It translates to CASSFGTGVWETQYF.

In its sample, this clone is medium-sized. This rearrangement joins TRBV4-3 to TRBJ2-7; D is uncertain. V was clipped by 0 bases and J by 2 bases, with 5 bases between them. CDR1 and CDR2 from the germline V gene are LGHNA and YSLEER. The length of the CDR3 is 13 residues. The CDR3 bases are TGCGCCAGCAGCCAAGATTTCGCCTACGAGCAGTACTTC. This encodes CASSQDFAYEQYF.

The V call is TRBV7-9, the J call TRBJ2-5, with 12 bases matching TRBD2. The CDR3 extends over 16 amino acids. From germline, CDR1 is SEHNR and CDR2 FQNEAQ (reference sequence). Trimming at V came to 4 bases and at J to 4 bases, leaving 7 bases not matched to a gene. As DNA, the CDR3 is TGTGCCAGCAGCTCCGCGCTGACTAGCGGGAGAGAGACCCAGTACTTC. Its translation is CASSSALTSGRETQYF.

The DNA of the CDR3 is TGTGCCAGCCGAAGGGGATGGGAGACCCAGTACTTC. This sequence encodes CASRRGWETQYF. The chain combines TRBV6-5 with TRBJ2-5; possible D gene TRBD1, 5 bases. With 8 bases removed from V and 5 bases from J, the gap between germline ends came to 12 bases. Germline CDR1 is MNHEY and CDR2 is SVGAGI. The CDR3 length is 12 residues.

This chain links TRBV11-3 with TRBJ2-3, with TRBD1 matching 12 bases. Trimming removed 5 bases from V and 7 bases from J; junction bases left unmatched: 22. The germline V gene has CDR1 SGHNT and CDR2 YENEEA. This CDR3 spans 20 amino acids. This chain's CDR3 is CASSETPGQGAVAPPYTQYF. CDR3 DNA sequence: TGTGCCAGCAGCGAAACTCCGGGACAGGGGGCTGTTGCCCCGCCGTATACGCAGTATTTT.

This clone has a handful of counts. This sequence joins TRBV19 and TRBJ2-2, with D unresolved. Per the germline V gene, CDR1 is LNHDA and CDR2 is SQIVND (reference sequence). This CDR3 has 10 residues. V was shortened by 10 bases and J by 6 bases, with 6 bases between the two germline ends. This chain's CDR3 is CATRAGELFF. The CDR3 nucleotides read TGTGCCACTCGAGCCGGGGAGCTGTTTTTT.

This clone was found once. The chain joins TRBV5-4 to TRBJ2-7; a weak D match, TRBD1 (6 bases). V was cut by 4 bases and J by 4 bases, with 18 bases left in between. The CDR3 sequence is 15 residues long. Germline V gene sequence: CDR1 SGHNT, CDR2 YYREEE (reference sequence). The chain's CDR3 is CASSLRQALPYEQYF. The CDR3 DNA follows: TGTGCCAGCAGCCTCCGACAGGCCCTGCCTTACGAGCAGTACTTC.

The rearrangement joins TRBV5-4 to TRBJ2-1; D possibly corresponds to TRBD2 (5 bases). Trimming removed 2 bases from V and 4 bases from J, with 13 bases in between. This CDR3 is 15 amino acids long. CDR1 is SGHNT and CDR2 is YYREEE in the germline V gene (reference sequence). The CDR3 sequence is CASSFGRRTYNEQFF. The CDR3, as DNA: TGTGCCAGCAGCTTTGGACGGCGGACTTACAATGAGCAGTTCTTC.

This clone was detected a few times. The V and J genes are TRBV6-5 and TRBJ2-1, with 8 nucleotides matching TRBD2. This CDR3 comprises 14 residues. Trimming at V came to 6 bases and at J to 6 bases, leaving 7 bases not matched to a gene. Germline loops: CDR1 MNHEY, CDR2 SVGAGI. The CDR3 protein is CASSRTSLGNEQFF. Here the CDR3 DNA reads TGTGCCAGCAGCAGGACTAGCTTGGGCAATGAGCAGTTCTTC.

This clone turned up a few times. V and J are TRBV29-1 and TRBJ2-7; D may be TRBD1 (6 bases). This CDR3 region has 14 residues. Germline V gene data show CDR1 as SQVTM and CDR2 as ANQGSEA. V gave up 6 bases and J gave up 5 bases, with 20 bases separating them. The DNA of the CDR3 is TGCAGCGTAGCGACAGGTTATTTCCGCCACGAGCAGTACTTC. It is translated as CSVATGYFRHEQYF.

In this sample, this clone turned up a few times. This chain uses TRBV5-1 with TRBJ1-3; possible D gene TRBD1, 5 bases. This CDR3 is 15 amino acids long. The V end was cut by 4 bases, the J end by 0 bases, with 11 bases between. CDR1 is SGHRS, CDR2 YFSETQ, per germline. The CDR3 loop reads CASSVDSFSGNTIYF. CDR3 nucleotides: TGCGCCAGCAGCGTCGACAGTTTCTCTGGAAACACCATATATTTT.

This clone appeared a few times. The chain couples TRBV28 to TRBJ2-3, with TRBD2 identical over 7 bases. Germline loops: CDR1 MDHEN, CDR2 SYDVKM. Trimming at V came to 5 bases and at J to 4 bases, leaving 6 bases not matched to a gene. The CDR3 runs 14 residues. CDR3: CASSRGVLADTQYF. CDR3 sequence (DNA): TGTGCCAGCAGTCGGGGGGTGTTGGCAGATACGCAGTATTTT.

This clone was seen only a few times. The genes are TRBV2 and TRBJ2-3; 10 bases are a match to TRBD2. The germline CDR1 and CDR2 sequences are SNHLY and FYNNEI. V lost 6 bases to trimming and J lost 1 base; unmatched junction nucleotides: 4. CDR3 length: 15 residues. This chain's CDR3 is CASSVLAGRTDTQYF. CDR3 DNA: TGTGCCAGCAGCGTACTAGCGGGGCGCACAGATACGCAGTATTTT.

The chain is built from TRBV14 and TRBJ2-1; TRBD1 agrees at 7 bases. Per germline, CDR1 SGHDN and CDR2 FVKESK. The CDR3 totals 15 residues. V was clipped by 6 bases and J by 4 bases; unmatched bases: 9. The CDR3 loop is CASSTQQGTYNEQFF. Written as DNA, the CDR3 is TGTGCCAGCAGTACCCAACAGGGGACGTACAATGAGCAGTTCTTC.

The chain has TRBV4-1 and TRBJ1-2; 9 nucleotides align to TRBD1. The trim removed 3 bases at V and 7 bases at J, leaving 9 bases unmatched. The CDR3 length is 15 residues. CDR1 and CDR2 (germline): MGHRA, YSYEKL. The CDR3 sequence: CASSQVKDRGSGYTF. DNA for the CDR3: TGCGCCAGCAGCCAGGTAAAGGACAGGGGTTCTGGCTACACCTTC.

The genes are TRBV4-2 and TRBJ1-1; D might be TRBD1 (5 bases). V lost 7 bases and J 2 bases, leaving 14 bases between the germline ends. Germline V gene data show CDR1 as LGHNA and CDR2 as YNFKEQ. This CDR3 is 14 amino acids long. For the CDR3, the DNA is TGTGCCAGCACCTATCAGGGTCCCAACACTGAAGCTTTCTTT. This codes for CASTYQGPNTEAFF.

The J gene is TRBJ1-1, the V gene TRBV18, with a possible D match to TRBD1 (6 bases). The CDR3 loop spans 14 amino acids. CDR1 is KGHSH and CDR2 is LQKENI in the germline V gene. V was cut by 3 bases and J by 5 bases, with 13 bases left in between. The CDR3: CASSPRGGRTEAFF. As DNA, the CDR3 is TGTGCCAGCTCACCCCGGGGGGGGCGAACTGAAGCTTTCTTT.